The 32 T cell receptor beta chains in this list originate from one sample, sequenced in a study of control samples from healthy donors and cancer patients. Generated by immunoSEQ multiplex PCR, the TCRdb table keeps only in-frame clones and is missing some. The data show some 67,000 clones, nearly 90% seen once. Input material: PBMCs. The receptors shown here come from a man aged 55 to 70 with lung cancer.

This clone was observed once. The chain has TRBV11-3 and TRBJ1-5; D is unclear. In germline, CDR1 is SGHNT, CDR2 YENEEA. V shed 0 bases and J shed 7 bases, with 7 bases lying between them. This CDR3 comprises 13 residues. The CDR3 DNA sequence: TGTGCCAGCAGCTTAGATATCGGACAGCCCCAGCATTTT. Translating gives CASSLDIGQPQHF.

The chain combines TRBV11-3 with TRBJ2-6, with D unclear. The V end was cut by 7 bases, the J end by 4 bases, with 14 bases between. CDR1 is SGHNT and CDR2 is YENEEA in the germline V gene. This CDR3 comprises 15 residues. The CDR3 sequence is CASTVAPAGANVLTF. CDR3 DNA: TGTGCCAGCACCGTAGCCCCGGCGGGGGCCAACGTCCTGACTTTC.

J is TRBJ2-1 and V is TRBV4-1; maybe TRBD1 (7 bases). Trimming left V 0 bases short and J 0 bases short, with 12 bases between. The CDR3 consists of 17 residues. Germline V gene sequence: CDR1 MGHRA, CDR2 YSYEKL. CDR3 protein: CASSQEDRTNSYNEQFF. The CDR3 DNA follows: TGCGCCAGCAGCCAAGAGGACAGGACTAACTCCTACAATGAGCAGTTCTTC.

The rearrangement uses TRBV13 and TRBJ1-1; D gene ambiguous. Germline V gene lookup returns CDR1 PRHDT and CDR2 FYEKMQ (reference sequence). This CDR3 has 14 amino acids. V gave up 5 bases and J gave up 5 bases, with 15 bases separating them. The CDR3 is CASSPLGGRTEAFF. DNA of the CDR3: TGTGCCAGCAGCCCTTTGGGAGGTAGGACTGAAGCTTTCTTT.

V gene TRBV3-1 (or the pseudogene TRBV3-2) combines with J gene TRBJ2-3; 14 bases line up with TRBD2. Germline CDR1 reads LGHDT; CDR2 reads YNNKEL (reference sequence). The CDR3 is 16 residues long. Trimming removed 4 bases from V and 4 bases from J; junction bases left unmatched: 4. This CDR3 is CASSLWTSGGPDTQYF. The DNA of the CDR3 is TGTGCCAGCAGCCTCTGGACTAGCGGGGGGCCAGATACGCAGTATTTT.

The chain has TRBV2 and TRBJ1-5; D uncertain. The V and J ends lost 9 bases and 0 bases respectively, with 15 bases between them. The CDR3 runs 15 residues. Looked up from germline, CDR1 is SNHLY and CDR2 is FYNNEI. CDR3 sequence reads: CASKRPGYSNQPQHF. The CDR3 DNA is TGTGCCAGTAAGAGGCCGGGCTATAGCAATCAGCCCCAGCATTTT.

The chain joins TRBV7-9 to TRBJ1-5; TRBD1 matches at 8 bases. The CDR3 sequence is 13 residues long. From germline, CDR1 is SEHNR and CDR2 FQNEAQ (reference sequence). V lost 4 bases, J lost 7 bases, and 3 bases stayed unmatched. CDR3 residues: CASSSTGDQPQHF. CDR3 sequence (DNA): TGTGCCAGCAGCTCGACAGGGGACCAGCCCCAGCATTTT. The complete variable domain, with remaining parts taken from reference TRBV7-9 and TRBJ1-5, reads DTGVSQNPRHKITKRGQNVTFRCDPISEHNRLYWYRQTLGQGPEFLTYFQNEAQLEKSRLLSDRFSAERPKGSFSTLEIQRTEQGDSAMYLCASSSTGDQPQHFGDGTRLSIL.

This clone is a singleton in its sample. The chain recombines TRBV24-1 with TRBJ2-1; no clear D gene. This CDR3 has 12 amino acids. Germline loops: CDR1 KGHDR, CDR2 SFDVKD. The V and J ends lost 0 bases and 7 bases respectively, with 3 bases between them. CDR3 DNA: TGTGCCACCAGTGATTTGCGTAATGAGCAGTTCTTC. Translating it yields CATSDLRNEQFF.

This rearrangement joins TRBV5-4 to TRBJ1-4; D is undetermined. The CDR3 is 11 residues long. Germline V gene sequence: CDR1 SGHNT, CDR2 YYREEE (reference sequence). V was shortened by 4 bases and J by 7 bases, with 5 bases between the two germline ends. The DNA for the CDR3 is TGTGCCAGCAGCCAGAGTGAAAAACTGTTTTTT. Its translation is CASSQSEKLFF.

The rearrangement links TRBV10-3 to TRBJ2-5, with 9 bases matching TRBD2. J was trimmed by 5 bases and V by 6 bases; bases with no gene match: 7. From germline, CDR1 is ENHRY and CDR2 SYGVKD. This CDR3 is built from 14 residues. CDR3 sequence (DNA): TGTGCCATCAGGGCCGGGACTAGCCTGGAGACCCAGTACTTC. Its translation is CAIRAGTSLETQYF.

This sequence joins TRBV9 and TRBJ1-1, with D maybe TRBD1 (6 bases). This CDR3 is built from 16 residues. Germline lookup yields CDR1 SGDLS and CDR2 YYNGEE. Trimming pared 0 bases from V and 2 bases from J, leaving 14 bases between. The CDR3 DNA reads as TGTGCCAGCAGCGTAGCCATTACAGGGATTAACACTGAAGCTTTCTTT. It yields the protein CASSVAITGINTEAFF.

V gene TRBV24-1 combines with J gene TRBJ2-5; D not certain. The germline V and J ends were trimmed by 5 bases and 1 base, with 4 bases remaining between them. Germline V gene sequence: CDR1 KGHDR, CDR2 SFDVKD. The length of the CDR3 is 12 residues. DNA for the CDR3: TGTGCCACCAGTGGAGGCCAAGAGACCCAGTACTTC. Its protein product is CATSGGQETQYF.

The V gene is TRBV3-1 (or the pseudogene TRBV3-2), the J gene TRBJ2-5; D gene unclear. CDR1 is LGHDT and CDR2 is YNNKEL in the germline V gene (reference sequence). This CDR3 region has 16 residues. V was pared by 1 base and J by 0 bases, with 12 bases between. DNA of the CDR3: TGTGCCAGCAGCCAAGGGCTCGGCCTCTACCAAGAGACCCAGTACTTC. It specifies CASSQGLGLYQETQYF.

The V call is TRBV7-2, the J call TRBJ1-2; 10 bases line up with TRBD1. This CDR3 is 14 amino acids long. Trimming took 5 bases from V and 4 from J; bases not matched to a gene: 4. Germline values: CDR1 SGHTA, CDR2 FQGNSA. CDR3 bases: TGTGCCAGCAGCGTCCGGGACAGGGGCTATGGCTACACCTTC. Translation gives CASSVRDRGYGYTF.

A note on this clone: At one end, the junction sequence differs from germline, possibly due to a read error. The chain carries TRBV4-1 and TRBJ2-2; D possibly corresponds to TRBD1 (6 bases). The germline CDR1 and CDR2 sequences are MGHRA and YSYEKL. The CDR3 has 16 amino acids. The CDR3, as DNA: TGCGCCAGCAGCCCAACGATGTCGAGGGGGACACGGGAACCGCTTTTT. Protein product: CASSPTMSRGTREPLF.

J is TRBJ1-5 and V is TRBV11-3; D remains ambiguous. Germline loops: CDR1 SGHNT, CDR2 YENEEA. Between the trimmed V and J ends, which lost 1 base and 5 bases, there was a span of 6 bases. The CDR3 consists of 13 residues. DNA of the CDR3: TGTGCCAGCAGCTTAGCCCGAGATCAGCCCCAGCATTTT. Translated: CASSLARDQPQHF. Filled out from reference TRBV11-3 and TRBJ1-5, the complete variable domain reads EAGVVQSPRYKIIEKKQPVAFWCNPISGHNTLYWYLQNLGQGPELLIRYENEEAVDDSQLPKDRFSAERLKGVDSTLKIQPAELGDSAVYLCASSLARDQPQHFGDGTRLSIL.

This chain connects TRBV19 to TRBJ2-3, with 7 bases that match TRBD2. The CDR3 totals 15 residues. Germline lookup yields CDR1 LNHDA and CDR2 SQIVND (reference sequence). J lost 1 base, V lost 6 bases, and 7 bases had no gene match. The DNA for the CDR3 is TGTGCCAGTAGCCGACTAGCACCGCGCACAGATACGCAGTATTTT. It specifies CASSRLAPRTDTQYF.

This rearrangement joins TRBV24-1 to TRBJ2-5, with TRBD1 matching 8 bases. CDR3 size: 17 residues. V lost 2 bases, J lost 5 bases, and 12 bases stayed unmatched. Germline CDR1 is KGHDR and CDR2 is SFDVKD. CDR3 loop: CATSDSYQGAGWETQYF. CDR3 sequence (DNA): TGTGCCACCAGTGATTCCTACCAGGGGGCGGGTTGGGAGACCCAGTACTTC.

The chain recombines TRBV7-9 with TRBJ1-4; D gene ambiguous. CDR3 length: 14 residues. Germline-derived CDR1 and CDR2 are SEHNR and FQNEAQ (reference sequence). V was pared by 6 bases and J by 6 bases, with 14 bases between. The CDR3 DNA reads TGTGCCAGCAGTCCAGGTGGAGCAGATGAAAAACTGTTTTTT. Protein: CASSPGGADEKLFF.

J is TRBJ2-6 and V is TRBV7-3; D call uncertain. Trimming shortened V by 1 base and J by 0 bases, and 4 bases separated the two germline ends. The CDR3 runs 15 residues. CDR1 and CDR2 (germline): SGHTA, FQGTGA. DNA of the CDR3: TGTGCCAGCAGCTTAAAAGCCTCTGGGGCCAACGTCCTGACTTTC. Translating gives CASSLKASGANVLTF.

The chain has TRBV27 and TRBJ1-2; tentatively, D is TRBD1 (5 bases). CDR1 is MNHEY and CDR2 is SMNVEV in the germline V gene (reference sequence). The CDR3 has 16 amino acids. Between the trimmed V and J ends, which lost 6 bases and 6 bases, there was a span of 23 bases. CDR3 amino acids: CASRSLEASVGDGYTF. The CDR3 coding sequence is TGTGCCAGCAGGTCGCTGGAAGCGTCGGTGGGGGATGGCTACACCTTC.

V and J are TRBV7-2 and TRBJ1-5; TRBD1 aligns across 7 bases. V gave up 6 bases and J gave up 4 bases; unmatched junction bases: 6. The CDR3 is made up of 14 amino acids. Germline CDR1 reads SGHTA; CDR2 reads FQGNSA. CDR3 protein: CASSLDRVNQPQHF. The CDR3 DNA is TGTGCCAGCAGTCTCGACAGGGTGAATCAGCCCCAGCATTTT.

This chain joins TRBV18 and TRBJ1-2; 7 nucleotides line up with TRBD1. The CDR3 loop spans 14 amino acids. The germline gives CDR1 KGHSH, CDR2 LQKENI. Trimming at V came to 2 bases and at J to 4 bases, leaving 4 bases not matched to a gene. This CDR3 reads CASSPGTDFYGYTF. DNA of the CDR3: TGTGCCAGCTCACCAGGGACAGACTTCTATGGCTACACCTTC.

This clone came up a few times. V usage is TRBV2 and J usage is TRBJ1-5, with 9 nucleotides matching TRBD1. The ends lost 4 bases at V and 0 bases at J; junction bases unmatched: 10. Germline V gene sequence: CDR1 SNHLY, CDR2 FYNNEI. The CDR3 length is 18 residues. The chain's CDR3 is CASSARDRETHSNQPQHF. CDR3 nucleotides: TGTGCCAGCAGTGCCCGGGACAGGGAGACACATAGCAATCAGCCCCAGCATTTT. Full variable domain (outside the CDR3, taken from reference TRBV2 and TRBJ1-5): EPEVTQTPSHQVTQMGQEVILRCVPISNHLYFYWYRQILGQKVEFLVSFYNNEISEKSEIFDDQFSVERPDGSNFTLKIRSTKLEDSAMYFCASSARDRETHSNQPQHFGDGTRLSIL.

The V call is TRBV19, the J call TRBJ2-5; D is ambiguous. Looked up from germline, CDR1 is LNHDA and CDR2 is SQIVND (reference sequence). The CDR3 length is 13 residues. Trimming took 5 bases from V and 1 from J, leaving 8 bases between them. Here the CDR3 reads CASSPSVQETQYF. The DNA for the CDR3 is TGTGCCAGTAGTCCCAGTGTCCAAGAGACCCAGTACTTC.

This chain links TRBV4-2 with TRBJ2-1; D is ambiguous. Germline assignment: CDR1 LGHNA and CDR2 YNFKEQ. The CDR3 consists of 14 residues. Deletions cut 2 bases from V and 6 bases from J, with 11 bases between. This CDR3 reads CASSQFMSANEQFF. In DNA form, the CDR3 reads TGTGCCAGCAGCCAATTCATGTCGGCCAATGAGCAGTTCTTC.

V gene TRBV4-2 combines with J gene TRBJ1-1; D may be TRBD1 (6 bases). Trimming took 2 bases from V and 0 from J, leaving 13 bases between them. CDR1 LGHNA and CDR2 YNFKEQ come from the germline V gene. This CDR3 has 16 residues. CDR3 sequence: CASSQPSTGMNTEAFF. The CDR3 DNA reads as TGTGCCAGCAGCCAACCCAGCACAGGGATGAACACTGAAGCTTTCTTT.

The chain employs TRBV3-1 (or the pseudogene TRBV3-2) and TRBJ1-4; 8 bases are shared with TRBD1. V was clipped by 4 bases and J by 8 bases; unmatched bases: 9. The length of the CDR3 is 15 residues. Germline V gene lookup returns CDR1 LGHDT and CDR2 YNNKEL (reference sequence). The CDR3 coding sequence is TGTGCCAGCAGCCGCTGGACAGGGTGGGTCGAAAAACTGTTTTTT. Translating it yields CASSRWTGWVEKLFF.

The rearrangement joins TRBV30 to TRBJ1-3, with D unclear. Trimming shortened V by 2 bases and J by 3 bases, and 17 bases separated the two germline ends. Germline assignment: CDR1 GTSNPN and CDR2 SVGIG (reference sequence). The CDR3 extends over 16 amino acids. The CDR3 sequence: CAWSKNRDALGNTIYF. CDR3 sequence (DNA): TGTGCCTGGAGTAAGAACAGAGACGCCCTTGGAAACACCATATATTTT. Variable domain in full (rest from reference TRBV30 and TRBJ1-3): SQTIHQWPATLVQPVGSPLSLECTVEGTSNPNLYWYRQAAGRGLQLLFYSVGIGQISSEVPQNLSASRPQDRQFILSSKKLLLSDSGFYLCAWSKNRDALGNTIYFGEGSWLTVV.

The chain links TRBV25-1 to TRBJ2-7; D call uncertain. Trimming left V 3 bases short and J 5 bases short, with 14 bases between. There are 14 residues in the CDR3. Germline-derived CDR1 and CDR2 are MGHDK and SYGVNS. In DNA form, the CDR3 reads TGTGCCAGCAGTGATCCAACCAGTGCCAACGAGCAGTACTTC. The encoded protein is CASSDPTSANEQYF.

The chain combines TRBV3-1 (or the pseudogene TRBV3-2) with TRBJ1-1; D not certain. The CDR3 runs 14 residues. Trimming removed 4 bases from V and 9 bases from J, with 18 bases in between. Germline-derived CDR1 and CDR2 are LGHDT and YNNKEL (reference sequence). CDR3 sequence reads: CASSPGEGENKAFF. CDR3 bases: TGTGCCAGCAGCCCCGGGGAGGGAGAGAATAAAGCTTTCTTT.

The CDR3 spells CASSLAQDNEQFF. The CDR3 DNA follows: TGTGCCAGCAGTTTAGCACAGGACAATGAGCAGTTCTTC. This chain connects TRBV12-3 or TRBV12-4 to TRBJ2-1, with TRBD1 as a possible D gene (5 bases). Trimming left V 0 bases short and J 5 bases short, with 5 bases between. This CDR3 is built from 13 residues.